Listed here is a single T cell receptor beta chain. The record originates from a study of blood T cell repertoires in COVID-19. Overall study context: The origin of the acute and convalescent COVID-19 samples was the United States, Italy and Spain. The cDNA or gDNA used as material had been derived from T cells, B-cell-depleted T cells, or PBMCs.

Clones were sequenced by immunoSEQ multiplex PCR, and TCRdb holds only the in-frame ones, with some missing. Counted here are some 270,000 clones, 89% occurring once; the ten biggest clones make up 1.7%. The V gene's germline CDR1 is GTSNPN and CDR2 SVGIG (reference sequence). V was shortened by 2 bases and J by 2 bases, with 13 bases between the two germline ends. The CDR3 is made up of 14 amino acids. Cohorts were based on clinical histories the participants reported. In Cohort 3, a recovered donor had either two negative PCRs, clearance, or symptom resolution. The chain is built from TRBV30 and TRBJ2-7; a weak D match, TRBD1 (5 bases). Material for sequencing was PBMCs or T cells enriched from blood (not recorded which). The sequence was obtained from a woman in her forties who had recovered from COVID-19. In nucleotides, the CDR3 is TGTGCCTGGAGTCTTGGGGCATGGCCCTACGAGCAGTACTTC. Translating gives CAWSLGAWPYEQYF.